This T cell receptor beta chain came from a study of control samples from healthy donors and cancer patients. Produced via immunoSEQ multiplex PCR; TCRdb's table is partial and in-frame only. The repertoire has 95,000 to 150,000 clones, roughly nine tenths of them found once; the top ten carry 1.5% to 2%. V lost 0 bases to trimming and J lost 8 bases, with 10 bases between them. CDR1 LNHDA and CDR2 SQIVND come from the germline V gene (reference sequence). This CDR3 contains 13 residues. J is TRBJ1-2 and V is TRBV19, with a tentative D call TRBD1 (6 bases). This clonotype was sampled from a man younger than 30 in good health. The specimen sequenced was blood. The CDR3 region is CASSIEKQGGYTF. The CDR3 DNA is TGTGCCAGTAGTATAGAAAAACAGGGAGGCTACACCTTC. Supplemented by reference TRBV19 and TRBJ1-2, the full variable domain reads DGGITQSPKYLFRKEGQNVTLSCEQNLNHDAMYWYRQDPGQGLRLIYYSQIVNDFQKGDIAEGYSVSREKKESFPLTVTSAQKNPTAFYLCASSIEKQGGYTFGSGTRLTVV.